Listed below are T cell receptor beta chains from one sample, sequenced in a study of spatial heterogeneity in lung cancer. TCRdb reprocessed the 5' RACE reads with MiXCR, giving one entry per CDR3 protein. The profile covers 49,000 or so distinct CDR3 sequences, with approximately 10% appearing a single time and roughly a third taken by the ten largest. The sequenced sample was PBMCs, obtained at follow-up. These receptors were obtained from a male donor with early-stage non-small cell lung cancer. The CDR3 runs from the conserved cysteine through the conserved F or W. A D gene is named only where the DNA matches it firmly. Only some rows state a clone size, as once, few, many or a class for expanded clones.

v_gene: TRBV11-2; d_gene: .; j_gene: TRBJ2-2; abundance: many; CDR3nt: TGTGCCAGCAGCTTAGACCGGTGGGCCGGGGAGCTGTTTTTT; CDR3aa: CASSLDRWAGELFF
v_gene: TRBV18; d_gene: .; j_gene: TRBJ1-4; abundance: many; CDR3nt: TGTGCCAGCTCACCGACTTCAACGGATGAAAAACTGTTTTTT; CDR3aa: CASSPTSTDEKLFF
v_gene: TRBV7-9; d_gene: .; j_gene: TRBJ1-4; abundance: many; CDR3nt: TGTGCCAGCATCGATGCCCAGGGCCCTGCAACTAATGAAAAACTGTTTTTT; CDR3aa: CASIDAQGPATNEKLFF
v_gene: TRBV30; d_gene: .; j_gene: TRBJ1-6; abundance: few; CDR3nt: TGTGCCTGGAGTGTAGTGGGGCGGAGCTCCTATAATTCACCCCTCCACTTT; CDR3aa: CAWSVVGRSSYNSPLHF
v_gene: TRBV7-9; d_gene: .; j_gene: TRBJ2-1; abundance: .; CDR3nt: TGTGCCAGCAGCCCCTCCGGGACACATAACAATGAGCAGTTCTTC; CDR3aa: CASSPSGTHNNEQFF
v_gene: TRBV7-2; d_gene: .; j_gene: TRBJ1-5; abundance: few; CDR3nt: TGTGCCAGCAGCTTAGCGGCAGGGAATCAGCCCCAGCATTTT; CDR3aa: CASSLAAGNQPQHF
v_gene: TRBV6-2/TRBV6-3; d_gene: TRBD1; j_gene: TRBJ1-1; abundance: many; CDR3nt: TGTGCCAGCAGTTACTCCACAGGGGGCACTGAAGCTTTCTTT; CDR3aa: CASSYSTGGTEAFF
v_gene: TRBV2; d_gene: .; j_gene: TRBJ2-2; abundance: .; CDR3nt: TGTGCCAGCAGCCTCACAGGGAACACCGGGGAGCTGTTTTTT; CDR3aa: CASSLTGNTGELFF
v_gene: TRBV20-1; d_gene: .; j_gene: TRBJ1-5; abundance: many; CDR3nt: TGCAGTGCTAGAGTCCTTTATAGCAATCAGCCCCAGCATTTT; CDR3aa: CSARVLYSNQPQHF
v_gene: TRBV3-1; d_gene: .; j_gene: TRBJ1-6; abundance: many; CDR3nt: TGTGCCAGCAGCCCGTCTGGACTCCCACCCCTCCACTTT; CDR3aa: CASSPSGLPPLHF
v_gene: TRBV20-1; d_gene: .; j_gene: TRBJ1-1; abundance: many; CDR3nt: TGCAGTGCTAGCCCAGGCAGTTACACTGAAGCTTTCTTT; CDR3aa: CSASPGSYTEAFF
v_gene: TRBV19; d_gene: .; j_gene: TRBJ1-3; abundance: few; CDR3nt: TGTGCCACCAAGGACCGCCACTCTGGAAACACCATATATTTT; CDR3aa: CATKDRHSGNTIYF
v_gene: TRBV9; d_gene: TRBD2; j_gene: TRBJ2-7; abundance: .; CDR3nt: TGTGCCAGCAGCGTAACTAGCGGGAGATCTTTCCACGAGCAGTACTTC; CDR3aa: CASSVTSGRSFHEQYF
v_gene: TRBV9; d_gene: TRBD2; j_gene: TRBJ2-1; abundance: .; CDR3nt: TGTGCCAGCAGCAGCCGGACTAGCGGGAATGAGCAGTTCTTC; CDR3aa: CASSSRTSGNEQFF
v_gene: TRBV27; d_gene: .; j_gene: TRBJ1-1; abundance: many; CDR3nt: TGTGCCAGCAGTTTACTGCCACTTGGGTGGACTGAAGCTTTCTTT; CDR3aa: CASSLLPLGWTEAFF
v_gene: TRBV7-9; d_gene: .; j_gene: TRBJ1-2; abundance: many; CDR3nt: TGTGCCAGCAGCGGGGAGGGACACTATGGCTACACCTTC; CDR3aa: CASSGEGHYGYTF
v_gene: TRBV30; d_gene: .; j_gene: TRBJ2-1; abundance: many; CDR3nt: TGTGCCTGGACAGACTACAATGAGCAGTTCTTC; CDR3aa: CAWTDYNEQFF
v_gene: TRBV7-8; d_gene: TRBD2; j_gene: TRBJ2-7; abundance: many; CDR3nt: TGTGCCAGCAGCTTAGGTACGGGACTAGCTTCCGAGCAGTACTTC; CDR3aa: CASSLGTGLASEQYF
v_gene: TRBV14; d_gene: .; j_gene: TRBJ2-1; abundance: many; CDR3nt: TGTGCCAGCAGCCCCAGACTAGAGGGCGAGCAGTTCTTC; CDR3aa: CASSPRLEGEQFF
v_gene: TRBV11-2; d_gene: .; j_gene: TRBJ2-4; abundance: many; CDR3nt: TGTGCCAGCAGCTTCCCCCAGGGTACCAAAAACATTCAGTACTTC; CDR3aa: CASSFPQGTKNIQYF
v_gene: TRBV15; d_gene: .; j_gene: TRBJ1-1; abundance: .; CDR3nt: TGTGCCACCAGCAGACAGGGGAACACTGAAGCTTTCTTT; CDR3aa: CATSRQGNTEAFF
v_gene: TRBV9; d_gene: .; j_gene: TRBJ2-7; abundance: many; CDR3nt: TGTGCCAGCAGCGGGACTCCCCTTTTTGAGCAGTACTTC; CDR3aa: CASSGTPLFEQYF
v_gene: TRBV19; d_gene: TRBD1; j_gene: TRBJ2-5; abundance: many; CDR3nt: TGTGCCAGTACCGCCGGACAGGGGATCGGCGAGACCCAGTACTTC; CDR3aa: CASTAGQGIGETQYF
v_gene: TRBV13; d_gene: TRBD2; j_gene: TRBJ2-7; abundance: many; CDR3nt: TGTGCCAGCAGCTCGGCGGGACTAGCGTTCTACGAGCAGTACTTC; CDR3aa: CASSSAGLAFYEQYF
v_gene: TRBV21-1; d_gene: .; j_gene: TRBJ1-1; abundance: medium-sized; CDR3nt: TGTGCCAGTCAGGACGGGAACACTGAAGCTTTCTTT; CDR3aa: CASQDGNTEAFF
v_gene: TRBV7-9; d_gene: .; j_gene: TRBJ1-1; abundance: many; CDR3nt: TGTGCCAGCAGCTCCAAGGGGGAAGGGACTGAAGCTTTCTTT; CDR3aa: CASSSKGEGTEAFF
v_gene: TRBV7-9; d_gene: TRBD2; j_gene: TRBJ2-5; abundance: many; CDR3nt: TGTGCCAGCAGCTTAGCGAGCGGGGGGCTTGGAGAGACCCAGTACTTC; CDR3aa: CASSLASGGLGETQYF
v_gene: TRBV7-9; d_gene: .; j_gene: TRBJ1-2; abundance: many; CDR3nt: TGTGCCAGCAGCCCAGGGGCTAACTATGGCTACACCTTC; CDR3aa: CASSPGANYGYTF
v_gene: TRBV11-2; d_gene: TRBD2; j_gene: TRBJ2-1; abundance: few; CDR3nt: TGTGCCAGCAGCTCAGGGACTAGCGTATTGGACAATGAGCAGTTCTTC; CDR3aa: CASSSGTSVLDNEQFF
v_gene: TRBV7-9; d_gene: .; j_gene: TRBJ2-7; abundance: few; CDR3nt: TGTGCCAGCAGCCCGTGGAGCGTCCGAGGGTCCTACGAGCAGTACTTC; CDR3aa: CASSPWSVRGSYEQYF
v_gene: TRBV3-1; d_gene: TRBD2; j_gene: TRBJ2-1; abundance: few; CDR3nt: TGTGCCAGCAAGTTTAGCGGGAGCAGGGGCGCCAATGAGCAGTTCTTC; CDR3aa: CASKFSGSRGANEQFF
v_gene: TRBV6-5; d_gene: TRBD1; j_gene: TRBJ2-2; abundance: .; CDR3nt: TGTGCCAGCAGTAAACCGGGACAGGGATGGTCGTACACCGGGGAGCTGTTTTTT; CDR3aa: CASSKPGQGWSYTGELFF
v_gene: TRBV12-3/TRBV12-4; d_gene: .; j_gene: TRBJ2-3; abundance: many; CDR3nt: TGTGCCAGCAGTTTTGGGACTAGCACAGATACGCAGTATTTT; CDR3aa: CASSFGTSTDTQYF
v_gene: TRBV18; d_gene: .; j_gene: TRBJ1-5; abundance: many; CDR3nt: TGTGCCAGCTCACCACCGGATGGGGTCAATCAGCCCCAGCATTTT; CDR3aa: CASSPPDGVNQPQHF
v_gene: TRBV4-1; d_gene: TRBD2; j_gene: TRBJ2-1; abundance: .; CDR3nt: TGCGCCAGCAGCGAACTAGCGGTCGCCTACAATGAGCAGTTCTTC; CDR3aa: CASSELAVAYNEQFF
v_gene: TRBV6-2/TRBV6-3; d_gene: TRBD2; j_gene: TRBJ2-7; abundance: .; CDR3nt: TGTGCCAGCAGTTACTCTCAACGGGAGGAGTCCTACGAGCAGTACTTC; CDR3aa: CASSYSQREESYEQYF
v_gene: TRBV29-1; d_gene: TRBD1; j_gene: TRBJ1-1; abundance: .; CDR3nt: TGCAGCGTTGAGTCAGGGGGGACTGAAGCTTTCTTT; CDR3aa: CSVESGGTEAFF
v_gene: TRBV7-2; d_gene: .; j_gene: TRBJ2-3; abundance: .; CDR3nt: TGTGCCAGCAGCTTAGGGTTATCGTGGGCCACAGATACGCAGTATTTT; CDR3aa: CASSLGLSWATDTQYF
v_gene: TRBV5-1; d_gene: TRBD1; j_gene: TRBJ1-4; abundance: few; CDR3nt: TGCGCCAGCAGCAGTCGGACAGGCGGGAATGAAAAACTGTTTTTT; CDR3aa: CASSSRTGGNEKLFF
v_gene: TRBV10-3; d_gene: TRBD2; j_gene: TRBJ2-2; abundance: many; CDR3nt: TGTGCCATCAGTGACCCAGGGATGCGGACTAGCGGGCTCGGGGAGCTGTTTTTT; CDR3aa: CAISDPGMRTSGLGELFF
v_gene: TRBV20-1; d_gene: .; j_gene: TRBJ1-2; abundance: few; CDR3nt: TGCAGTGCTACAGGGAAGGGCTATGGCTACACCTTC; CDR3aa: CSATGKGYGYTF
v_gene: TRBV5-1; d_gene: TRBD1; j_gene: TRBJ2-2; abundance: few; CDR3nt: TGCGCCAGCAATCCGGGACAGGTGAACACCGGGGAGCTGTTTTTT; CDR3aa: CASNPGQVNTGELFF
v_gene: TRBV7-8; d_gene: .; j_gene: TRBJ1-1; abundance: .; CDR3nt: TGTGCCAGCAGCACAGGACACTCGAACACTGAAGCTTTCTTT; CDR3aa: CASSTGHSNTEAFF
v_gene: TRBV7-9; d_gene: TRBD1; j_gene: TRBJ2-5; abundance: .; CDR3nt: TGTGCCAGCAGGGGCCGGGACAGTCAAGAGACCCAGTACTTC; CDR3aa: CASRGRDSQETQYF
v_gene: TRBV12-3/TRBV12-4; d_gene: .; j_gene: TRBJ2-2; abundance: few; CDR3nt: TGTGCCAGCAGGCCATCCGCGAACACCGGGGAGCTGTTTTTT; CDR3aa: CASRPSANTGELFF
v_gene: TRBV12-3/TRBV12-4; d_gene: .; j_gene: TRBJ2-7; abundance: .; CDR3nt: TGTGCCAGCAGTGCCGGACTGGGGGCCTACGAGCAGTACTTC; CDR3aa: CASSAGLGAYEQYF
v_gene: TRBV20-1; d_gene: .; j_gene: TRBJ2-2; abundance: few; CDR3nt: TGCAGTGCTACGCTATTTGCCACCGGGGAGCTGTTTTTT; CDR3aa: CSATLFATGELFF
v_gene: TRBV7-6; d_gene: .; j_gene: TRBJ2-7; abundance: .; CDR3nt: TGTGCCAGCAGCTTATTGGCCGGTTATAGCTCCTACGAGCAGTACTTC; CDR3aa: CASSLLAGYSSYEQYF